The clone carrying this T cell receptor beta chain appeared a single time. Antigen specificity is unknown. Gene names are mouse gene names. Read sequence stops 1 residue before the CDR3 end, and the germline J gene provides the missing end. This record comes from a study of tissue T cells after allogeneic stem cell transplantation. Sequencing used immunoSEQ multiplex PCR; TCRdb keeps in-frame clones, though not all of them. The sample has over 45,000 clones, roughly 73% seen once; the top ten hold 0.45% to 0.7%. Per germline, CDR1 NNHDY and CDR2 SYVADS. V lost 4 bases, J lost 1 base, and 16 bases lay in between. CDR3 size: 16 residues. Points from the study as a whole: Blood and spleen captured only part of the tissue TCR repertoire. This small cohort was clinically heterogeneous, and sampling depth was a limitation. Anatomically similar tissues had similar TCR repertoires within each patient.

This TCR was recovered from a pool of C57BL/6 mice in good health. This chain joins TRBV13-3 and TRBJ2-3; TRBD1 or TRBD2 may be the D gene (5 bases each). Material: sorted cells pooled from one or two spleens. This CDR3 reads CASSSGTGKGAETLYF. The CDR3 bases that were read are TGTGCCAGCAGTTCCGGGACCGGGAAGGGTGCAGAAACGCTGTAT.